This T cell receptor (beta chain) was sequenced in a study of T cells after yellow fever vaccination. V lost 2 bases, J lost 6 bases, and 7 bases lay in between. This CDR3 has 12 residues. Germline V gene sequence: CDR1 MNHNY, CDR2 SVGAGI (reference sequence). This clonotype was detected many times. Its antigen is not identified. Template-switching 5'RACE yielded the TCR cDNA; a universal primer site and UMIs were added in the process. MiXCR, run by TCRdb on the 5' RACE reads, gives a single entry per CDR3 protein. Altogether some 390,000 distinct CDR3 sequences are present, more than 5.5% being singletons, with the ten largest covering 14% to 15%. The study, taken as a whole, reports: At 96% for CD4 and around 91% for CD8, most primary-vaccination clones showed up again after the booster. Weaker in magnitude, the secondary response showed a faster peak on day 5 versus 15. A small share of clonotypes appeared in both CD4 and CD8 compartments.

The TCR comes from a man aged 25 to 45 who received the YFV17D yellow fever vaccine. The starting material was PBMCs, obtained 5 days after the yellow fever booster vaccination. V gene TRBV6-6 combines with J gene TRBJ1-1; D gene unclear. CDR3: CASSYPSSEAFF. The CDR3 DNA follows: TGTGCCAGCAGTTACCCATCTTCTGAAGCTTTCTTT.